The rows below give T cell receptor beta chains drawn from one sample of a study of T cell repertoires in cytomegalovirus infection. These receptors have no identified antigens. TCRdb re-analysed the reads in MiXCR, keeping a single row per CDR3 protein. The data show about 310,000 distinct CDR3 sequences, 20% to 30% seen once. The sequences come from cultured PBMCs, collected from culture after CMV antigen stimulation. The receptors here all came from a human donor in good health (CMV status not recorded). Some clones in this sample may be carry-over from other donors' samples. The CDR3 runs from the conserved cysteine through the conserved F or W. The D gene is left open where the match is weak. Clone size is shown for a subset of rows, as once, few, many or a class of expanded clone.

j_gene: TRBJ2-5; v_gene: TRBV4-1; abundance: NA; d_gene: NA; CDR3aa: CASSHASRTATETQYF; CDR3nt: TGCGCCAGCAGCCATGCGTCCAGGACTGCAACAGAGACCCAGTACTTC
j_gene: TRBJ1-1; v_gene: TRBV7-9; abundance: NA; d_gene: NA; CDR3aa: CASSLGPTPWGTEAFF; CDR3nt: TGTGCCAGCAGCTTAGGGCCCACACCCTGGGGCACTGAAGCTTTCTTT
j_gene: TRBJ1-1; v_gene: TRBV12-3/TRBV12-4; abundance: many; d_gene: TRBD1; CDR3aa: CASSPWTGGHLGDTEAFF; CDR3nt: TGTGCCAGCAGCCCTTGGACAGGAGGTCACTTGGGCGACACTGAAGCTTTCTTT
j_gene: TRBJ1-4; v_gene: TRBV11-3; abundance: NA; d_gene: TRBD1; CDR3aa: CASSGDRRNEKLFF; CDR3nt: TGTGCCAGCAGCGGGGACAGGAGAAATGAAAAACTGTTTTTT
j_gene: TRBJ1-4; v_gene: TRBV7-9; abundance: many; d_gene: NA; CDR3aa: CASSLLGTTNEKLFF; CDR3nt: TGTGCCAGCAGCTTATTGGGAACAACTAATGAAAAACTGTTTTTT
j_gene: TRBJ2-1; v_gene: TRBV24-1; abundance: few; d_gene: NA; CDR3aa: CATSDPGTILAEQFF; CDR3nt: TGTGCCACCAGTGATCCGGGAACCATCCTAGCGGAGCAGTTCTTC
j_gene: TRBJ1-1; v_gene: TRBV11-2; abundance: few; d_gene: NA; CDR3aa: CASSLPGSNTEAFF; CDR3nt: TGTGCCAGCAGCTTACCGGGGTCGAACACTGAAGCTTTCTTT
j_gene: TRBJ2-5; v_gene: TRBV7-2; abundance: many; d_gene: NA; CDR3aa: CASSFMGWPQETQYF; CDR3nt: TGTGCCAGCAGCTTTATGGGGTGGCCCCAAGAGACCCAGTACTTC
j_gene: TRBJ2-5; v_gene: TRBV7-2; abundance: NA; d_gene: NA; CDR3aa: CASSLPEGRETQYF; CDR3nt: TGTGCCAGCAGCCTTCCTGAGGGACGGGAGACCCAGTACTTC
j_gene: TRBJ2-5; v_gene: TRBV19; abundance: NA; d_gene: NA; CDR3aa: CASSTGPRETQYF; CDR3nt: TGTGCCAGTAGTACCGGGCCTAGAGAGACCCAGTACTTC